What follows are 17 T cell receptor beta chains derived from one specimen sequenced in a study of regulatory T cells in long-lasting Graves disease. In building TCR beta libraries, iRepertoire HTBI primers were used together with Arm-PCR of CDR3 regions. Using its own MiXCR run on the multiplex PCR reads, TCRdb lists one record per CDR3 protein. This sample has around 230,000 distinct CDR3 sequences, with about 16% found just once. Stated time point: newly diagnosed GD, antithyroid drugs for less than 3 months. Extracted PBMC RNA gave rise to the TCR library. Sample: peripheral blood mononuclear cells (PBMCs), taken at new diagnosis, from a patient treated with antithyroid drugs. Source of these receptors: a female donor with Graves disease.

As regards this clonotype: This may be a read error, as it is one base from a much larger clone. The rearrangement joins TRBV20-1 to TRBJ2-7; no clear D. V was shortened by 6 bases and J by 5 bases, with 11 bases between the two germline ends. The germline CDR1 and CDR2 sequences are DFQATT and SNEGSKA (reference sequence). The CDR3 is 11 residues long. The CDR3 loop reads CSAGGSHEQYF. The CDR3 nucleotides read TGCAGTGCAGGCGGTTCCCACGAGCAGTACTTC.

Many counts were recorded for this clonotype. The rearrangement uses TRBV28 and TRBJ1-1, with D hard to call. The germline CDR1 and CDR2 sequences are MDHEN and SYDVKM. The CDR3 sequence is 12 residues long. Trimming stripped 4 bases from V and 4 bases from J, with 7 bases between. The CDR3 protein is CASSWQVTEAFF. The CDR3 coding sequence is TGTGCCAGCAGTTGGCAGGTCACTGAAGCTTTCTTT.

This clonotype was counted ten times or more. The V gene is TRBV6-2 or TRBV6-3, the J gene TRBJ1-1, with no clear D. Trimming pared 2 bases from V and 3 bases from J, leaving 7 bases between. This CDR3 has 13 amino acids. The V gene's germline CDR1 is MNHEY and CDR2 SVGEGT. CDR3 nucleotide sequence: TGTGCCAGCAGTTACATGAGGGACACTGAAGCTTTCTTT. This gives the protein CASSYMRDTEAFF.

This clonotype has at least ten counts. The CDR3 bases are TGTGCCAGCAGTTCCGAAAACAGGGGGCCCCTCCACTTT. Residues: CASSSENRGPLHF. The rearrangement links TRBV6-5 to TRBJ1-6; 8 positions match TRBD1. Germline V gene lookup returns CDR1 MNHEY and CDR2 SVGAGI. The CDR3 runs to 13 residues. J lost 13 bases, V lost 4 bases, and 6 bases had no gene match.

Worth noting for this clonotype: This could be a read error, since a much larger clone is one nucleotide away. The V gene is TRBV10-1, the J gene TRBJ2-1, with D perhaps matching TRBD2 (7 bases). The CDR3 consists of 18 residues. The germline V gene has CDR1 WNHNN and CDR2 SYGVQD (reference sequence). CDR3 in amino acids: CASSARGSGGGSWNEQSF. CDR3 bases: TGCGCCAGCAGTGCTAGGGGCTCGGGGGGCGGGAGTTGGAATGAGCAGTCCTTC.

There are many counts of this clonotype. The rearrangement links TRBV6-5 to TRBJ2-2; D uncertain. The V gene's germline CDR1 is MNHEY and CDR2 SVGAGI. V was shortened by 2 bases and J by 2 bases, with 12 bases between the two germline ends. There are 16 residues in the CDR3. The CDR3 is CASSYLHIGNTGELFF. In DNA, the CDR3 is TGTGCCAGCAGTTACCTCCACATTGGAAACACCGGGGAGCTGTTTTTT.

This clonotype occurred many times. The J gene is TRBJ1-5, the V gene TRBV20-1; D is ambiguous. This CDR3 is built from 12 residues. The V gene's germline CDR1 is DFQATT and CDR2 SNEGSKA (reference sequence). Trimming shortened V by 5 bases and J by 11 bases, and 16 bases separated the two germline ends. CDR3 region: CSAPDGWGTQHF. The CDR3 region has the DNA TGCAGTGCTCCGGACGGATGGGGTACCCAGCATTTT.

This clonotype was seen repeatedly, ten times or more. The chain is built from TRBV20-1 and TRBJ1-2, with 8 bases lining up with TRBD1. Losses at the gene ends were 3 bases for V and 12 bases for J; bases not matched to a gene: 6. Germline CDR1 DFQATT, CDR2 SNEGSKA (reference sequence). This CDR3 spans 11 amino acids. CDR3 region: CSARDREPHTF. The CDR3 nucleotides are TGCAGTGCTAGGGACAGGGAACCCCACACCTTC.

This clonotype was observed at least ten times. The genes are TRBV20-1 and TRBJ2-1; 14 bases align to TRBD2. CDR3 length equals 16 residues. V gave up 1 base and J gave up 8 bases; unmatched junction bases: 7. Looked up from germline, CDR1 is DFQATT and CDR2 is SNEGSKA (reference sequence). The CDR3 protein is CSARGLGLAGVYEQFF. For the CDR3, the DNA is TGCAGTGCTAGAGGGTTGGGACTAGCGGGAGTCTATGAGCAGTTCTTC.

The sample holds many counts of this clonotype. The chain links TRBV12-3 or TRBV12-4 to TRBJ1-2; D ambiguous. V lost 5 bases, J lost 8 bases, and 12 bases lay in between. This CDR3 spans 12 amino acids. The CDR3 reads CASSEILEGYTF. The CDR3 DNA follows: TGTGCCAGCAGTGAGATTTTGGAGGGCTACACCTTC.

There are many counts of this clonotype. The chain uses TRBV12-3 or TRBV12-4 and TRBJ2-7; 9 bases align to TRBD1. CDR3 size: 13 residues. The V and J ends lost 8 bases and 6 bases, in that order; junction bases with no gene match: 8. CDR3 sequence: CASCPGQGSEQYF. The DNA of the CDR3 is TGTGCCAGCTGCCCCGGACAGGGGTCCGAGCAGTACTTC.

This clonotype was detected many times. The V call is TRBV7-2, the J call TRBJ2-5; 13 bases fit TRBD2. Germline-derived CDR1 and CDR2 are SGHTA and FQGNSA. V shed 5 bases, J shed 4 bases, and the junction held 4 bases outside the gene matches. The CDR3 has 15 residues. DNA of the CDR3: TGTGCCAGCAGCCTAACTAGCGGGAGGGGAGAGACCCAGTACTTC. Translating gives CASSLTSGRGETQYF.

This clonotype has a count of ten or more. This chain uses TRBV6-1 with TRBJ2-2, with 7 bases aligning to TRBD1. The CDR3 spans 14 residues. Trimming at V came to 6 bases and at J to 4 bases, leaving 5 bases not matched to a gene. Germline-derived CDR1 and CDR2 are MNHNS and SASEGT. This CDR3 is CASRTDRATGELFF. CDR3 in DNA: TGTGCCAGCAGGACCGACAGGGCCACCGGGGAGCTGTTTTTT.

This clonotype turned up a few times. The CDR3 carries no conserved terminal phenylalanine or tryptophan, so it likely arises from a read error. This rearrangement joins TRBV20-1 to TRBJ2-5; D ambiguous. The germline CDR1 and CDR2 sequences are DFQATT and SNEGSKA (reference sequence). CDR3 length equals 11 residues. V was cut by 6 bases and J by 7 bases, with 12 bases left in between. CDR3 protein: CSAPIPPTQYL. CDR3 sequence (DNA): TGCAGTGCCCCAATACCTCCGACCCAGTACCTC.

This clonotype has a count of ten or more. The chain joins TRBV2 to TRBJ1-3; D remains ambiguous. V was clipped by 1 base and J by 4 bases, with 8 bases between them. This CDR3 has 14 residues. The germline CDR1 and CDR2 sequences are SNHLY and FYNNEI. The CDR3 loop is CASSEGPVGNTIYF. For the CDR3, the DNA is TGTGCCAGCAGTGAAGGGCCAGTCGGAAACACCATATATTTT. The full variable domain, its missing parts supplied by reference TRBV2 and TRBJ1-3, is EPEVTQTPSHQVTQMGQEVILRCVPISNHLYFYWYRQILGQKVEFLVSFYNNEISEKSEIFDDQFSVERPDGSNFTLKIRSTKLEDSAMYFCASSEGPVGNTIYFGEGSWLTVV.

This clonotype showed up many times. The chain combines TRBV18 with TRBJ1-6; 7 bases fit TRBD1. V shed 3 bases, J shed 1 base, and the junction held 3 bases outside the gene matches. This CDR3 contains 16 residues. Germline loops: CDR1 KGHSH, CDR2 LQKENI. The CDR3 nucleotides are TGTGCCAGCTCACCCGACAGGGTGTCCTATAATTCACCCCTCCACTTT. It is translated as CASSPDRVSYNSPLHF.

At least ten counts were recorded for this clonotype. The chain is built from TRBV25-1 and TRBJ2-7; unclear D gene. This CDR3 is 15 amino acids long. Trimming shortened V by 1 base and J by 1 base, and 11 bases separated the two germline ends. Germline loops: CDR1 MGHDK, CDR2 SYGVNS. CDR3 amino acids: CASSESGRPSYEQYF. DNA for the CDR3: TGTGCCAGCAGTGAATCCGGACGTCCTTCCTACGAGCAGTACTTC.